This TCR beta chain is from a study of neurological immune-mediated disorders. TCRdb re-called the 5' RACE reads through MiXCR, storing one row per CDR3 protein. The profile shows roughly 17,000 distinct CDR3 sequences, approximately 8.7% of them singletons. This CDR3 region has 14 residues. Per germline, CDR1 MNHEY and CDR2 SMNVEV (reference sequence). The V gene lost 3 bases and the J gene lost 5 bases, with 11 bases spanning the gap. In its sample, this clonotype was seen many times. The specimen was CD8+ T cells from blood. The chain joins TRBV27 to TRBJ2-1, with D perhaps matching TRBD1 (5 bases). The clonotype was recovered from a man aged 50 or older in good health. The CDR3 DNA reads TGTGCCAGCAGTTTTACAGGTTCGCACAATGAGCAGTTCTTC. It translates to CASSFTGSHNEQFF.